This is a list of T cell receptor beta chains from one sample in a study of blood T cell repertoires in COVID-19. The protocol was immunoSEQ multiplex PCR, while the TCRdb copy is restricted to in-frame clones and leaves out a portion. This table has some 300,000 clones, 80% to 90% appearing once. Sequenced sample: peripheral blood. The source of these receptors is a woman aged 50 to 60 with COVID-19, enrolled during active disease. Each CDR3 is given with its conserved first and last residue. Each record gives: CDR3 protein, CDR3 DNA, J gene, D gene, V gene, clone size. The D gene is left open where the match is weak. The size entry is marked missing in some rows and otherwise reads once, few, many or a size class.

CDR3 protein: CAWRTSGRGLNTGELFF; CDR3 DNA: TGTGCCTGGAGGACTAGCGGGAGGGGTCTGAACACCGGGGAGCTGTTTTTT; J gene: TRBJ2-2; D gene: TRBD2; V gene: TRBV30; clone size: -
CDR3 protein: CASSGTNTGNTIYF; CDR3 DNA: TGTGCCAGCTCCGGGACTAATACTGGAAACACCATATATTTT; J gene: TRBJ1-3; D gene: -; V gene: TRBV18; clone size: -
CDR3 protein: CASSVRGYDNSPLHF; CDR3 DNA: TGTGCCAGCAGCGTACGGGGATACGATAATTCACCCCTCCACTTT; J gene: TRBJ1-6; D gene: -; V gene: TRBV9; clone size: few
CDR3 protein: CASSSRRKDQPQHF; CDR3 DNA: TGTGCCAGTAGTAGTCGGAGGAAGGATCAGCCCCAGCATTTT; J gene: TRBJ1-5; D gene: -; V gene: TRBV19; clone size: few
CDR3 protein: CASSLPETEKLFF; CDR3 DNA: TGTGCCAGCAGCTTACCTGAGACAGAAAAACTGTTTTTT; J gene: TRBJ1-4; D gene: -; V gene: TRBV7-9; clone size: -
CDR3 protein: CASSLAGTMSYNEQFF; CDR3 DNA: TGCGCCAGCAGCTTGGCCGGGACTATGAGCTACAATGAGCAGTTCTTC; J gene: TRBJ2-1; D gene: TRBD2; V gene: TRBV5-1; clone size: -
CDR3 protein: CSVRTTALGDRGVYGYTF; CDR3 DNA: TGCAGCGTCCGCACCACGGCACTGGGGGACCGGGGGGTCTATGGCTACACCTTC; J gene: TRBJ1-2; D gene: -; V gene: TRBV29-1; clone size: -
CDR3 protein: CSASPTSGRAFNLINEQFF; CDR3 DNA: TGCAGTGCTAGTCCGACTAGCGGGAGGGCCTTCAATCTCATCAATGAGCAGTTCTTC; J gene: TRBJ2-1; D gene: TRBD2; V gene: TRBV20-1; clone size: -
CDR3 protein: CASRGVIAGPETQYF; CDR3 DNA: TGTGCCAGCAGGGGGGTAATAGCGGGACCGGAGACCCAGTACTTC; J gene: TRBJ2-5; D gene: TRBD2; V gene: TRBV2; clone size: -
CDR3 protein: CASSQRGGTEAFF; CDR3 DNA: TGTGCCAGCAGCCAAAGGGGCGGAACTGAAGCTTTCTTT; J gene: TRBJ1-1; D gene: -; V gene: TRBV3-1/TRBV3-2; clone size: -
CDR3 protein: CASSALGTSGIIYEQYF; CDR3 DNA: TGTGCCAGCAGTGCTCTCGGGACTAGCGGGATTATCTACGAGCAGTACTTC; J gene: TRBJ2-7; D gene: TRBD2; V gene: TRBV6-1; clone size: -
CDR3 protein: CAWRKQGAGNTIYF; CDR3 DNA: TGTGCCTGGAGAAAACAGGGGGCTGGAAACACCATATATTTT; J gene: TRBJ1-3; D gene: TRBD1; V gene: TRBV30; clone size: -
CDR3 protein: CAWGLAAYEQYF; CDR3 DNA: TGTGCCTGGGGACTAGCGGCCTACGAGCAGTACTTC; J gene: TRBJ2-7; D gene: TRBD2; V gene: TRBV30; clone size: -
CDR3 protein: CASSSGQTSGETQYF; CDR3 DNA: TGTGCCAGCAGCTCCGGACAGACCTCCGGGGAGACCCAGTACTTC; J gene: TRBJ2-5; D gene: -; V gene: TRBV7-7; clone size: -
CDR3 protein: CASSDLSEGAPLHF; CDR3 DNA: TGTGCCAGCAGCGACCTGAGTGAGGGAGCACCCCTCCACTTT; J gene: TRBJ1-6; D gene: -; V gene: TRBV9; clone size: -
CDR3 protein: CASAEETSGSYEQYF; CDR3 DNA: TGTGCTAGTGCCGAGGAGACTAGCGGTTCCTACGAGCAGTACTTC; J gene: TRBJ2-7; D gene: TRBD2; V gene: TRBV12-5; clone size: -
CDR3 protein: CASRPPGTGTEAFF; CDR3 DNA: TGTGCCAGCAGGCCGCCGGGAACCGGTACTGAAGCTTTCTTT; J gene: TRBJ1-1; D gene: -; V gene: TRBV6-5; clone size: -